Sequencing of this TCR beta chain was carried out in a study of CD8 T cells in ankylosing spondylitis. Study-level findings and limits: From matched ankylosing spondylitis synovial fluid, disease-linked clones were reportedly recovered at significantly enriched levels. Blood from ankylosing spondylitis patients appeared to carry a characteristic roughly 8-variant TCR beta motif.

TCRdb re-called the 5' RACE reads through MiXCR, storing one row per CDR3 protein. The repertoire holds about 340,000 distinct CDR3 sequences, with 20% to 25% as singletons. This clonotype was found a few times. Its specificity is unknown. The CDR3 extends over 14 amino acids. With 7 bases removed from V and 10 bases from J, the gap between germline ends came to 17 bases. Germline CDR1 reads MNHNS; CDR2 reads SASEGT. Sequenced sample: blood, either unsorted or a sorted T cell fraction (not recorded which). V and J are TRBV6-1 and TRBJ1-6; D gene ambiguous. This receptor was taken from a male donor with ankylosing spondylitis or in good health (not recorded which). In DNA, the CDR3 is TGTGCCAGCACTAGGTCTGCCGGAGAGTCACCCCTCCACTTT. Its protein product is CASTRSAGESPLHF.